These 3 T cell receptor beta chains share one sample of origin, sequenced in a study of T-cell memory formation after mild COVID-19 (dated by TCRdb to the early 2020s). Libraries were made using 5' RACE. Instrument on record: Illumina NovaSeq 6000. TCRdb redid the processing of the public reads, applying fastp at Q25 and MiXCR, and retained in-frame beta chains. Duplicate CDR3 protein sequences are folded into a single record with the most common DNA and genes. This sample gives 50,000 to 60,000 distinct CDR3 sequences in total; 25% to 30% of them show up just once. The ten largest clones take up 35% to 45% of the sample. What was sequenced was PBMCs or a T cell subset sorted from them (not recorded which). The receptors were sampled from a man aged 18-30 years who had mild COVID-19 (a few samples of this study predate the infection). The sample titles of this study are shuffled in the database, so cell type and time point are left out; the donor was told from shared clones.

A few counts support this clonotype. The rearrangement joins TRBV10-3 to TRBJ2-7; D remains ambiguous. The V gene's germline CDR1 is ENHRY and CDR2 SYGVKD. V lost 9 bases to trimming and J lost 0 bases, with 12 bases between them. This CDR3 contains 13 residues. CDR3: CAISPESSYEQYV. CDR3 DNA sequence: TGTGCCATTAGCCCGGAAAGCTCCTACGAGCAGTACGTC.

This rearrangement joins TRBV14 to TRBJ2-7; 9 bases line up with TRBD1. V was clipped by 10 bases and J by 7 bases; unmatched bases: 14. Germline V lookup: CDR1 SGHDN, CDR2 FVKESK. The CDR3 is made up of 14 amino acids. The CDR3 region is CATPRGTGYTEQYF. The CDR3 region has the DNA TGTGCCACCCCGAGGGGGACAGGGTATACGGAGCAGTACTTC. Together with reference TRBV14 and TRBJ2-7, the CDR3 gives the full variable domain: EAGVTQFPSHSVIEKGQTVTLRCDPISGHDNLYWYRRVMGKEIKFLLHFVKESKQDESGMPNNRFLAERTGGTYSTLKVQPAELEDSGVYFCATPRGTGYTEQYFGPGTRLTVT.

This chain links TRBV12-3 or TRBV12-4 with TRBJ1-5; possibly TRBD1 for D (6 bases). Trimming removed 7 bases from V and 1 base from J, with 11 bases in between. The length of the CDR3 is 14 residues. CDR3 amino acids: CASTRTESNQPQHF. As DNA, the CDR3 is TGTGCCAGCACCCGGACAGAGAGCAATCAGCCCCAGCATTTT.